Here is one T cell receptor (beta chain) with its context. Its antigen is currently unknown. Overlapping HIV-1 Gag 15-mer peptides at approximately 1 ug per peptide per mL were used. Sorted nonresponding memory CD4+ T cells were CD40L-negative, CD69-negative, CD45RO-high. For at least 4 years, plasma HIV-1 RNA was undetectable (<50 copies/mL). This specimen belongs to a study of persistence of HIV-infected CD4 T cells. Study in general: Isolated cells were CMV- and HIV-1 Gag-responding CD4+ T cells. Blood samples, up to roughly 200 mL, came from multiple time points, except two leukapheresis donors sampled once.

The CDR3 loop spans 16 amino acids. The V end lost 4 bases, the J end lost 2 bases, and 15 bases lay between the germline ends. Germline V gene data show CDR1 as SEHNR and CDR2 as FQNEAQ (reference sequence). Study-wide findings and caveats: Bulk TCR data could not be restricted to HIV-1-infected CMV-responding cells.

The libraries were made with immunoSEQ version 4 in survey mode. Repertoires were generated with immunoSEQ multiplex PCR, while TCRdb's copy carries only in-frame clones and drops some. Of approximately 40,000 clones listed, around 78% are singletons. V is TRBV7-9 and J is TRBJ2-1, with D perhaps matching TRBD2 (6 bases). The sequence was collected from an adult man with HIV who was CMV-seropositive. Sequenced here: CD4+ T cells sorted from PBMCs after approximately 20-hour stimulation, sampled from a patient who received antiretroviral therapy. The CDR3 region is CASSSPGLGPYNEQFF. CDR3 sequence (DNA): TGTGCCAGCAGCTCGCCGGGACTCGGACCCTACAATGAGCAGTTCTTC.